This T cell receptor (beta chain) comes out of a study of T-cell memory formation after mild COVID-19 (dated by TCRdb to 2020 to 2022). At the level of the whole study: TCR sequence clusters from the two donors were found to be largely donor specific. Longitudinal TCRalpha and TCRbeta repertoire sequencing tracked T-cell clones expanding and contracting after mild COVID-19 in two donors. Two young, previously healthy adult volunteers made up the cohort, one male and one female.

Results the study describes overall, beyond this receptor: Some responding clones were detected in pre-infection memory, which suggested that pre-existing cross-reactive memory T cells had joined the SARS-CoV-2 response. SARS-CoV-2 specificity was not confirmed for the second-wave clones peaking on day 37. Contracting CD4+ clones were located mainly in the CM and EM memory subsets, whereas CD8+ clones were found to be enriched in EMRA. Only a couple of mild cases were covered by the study, and larger cohorts that include severe cases with pre-infection samples were considered necessary. Clones contracting from day 15 to 85 had balanced CD4/CD8 phenotypes, while a second wave expanding from day 15 to 37 was biased towards CD4+.

For sequencing, an Illumina NovaSeq 6000 was employed. cDNA libraries for TCRalpha and TCRbeta were prepared by 5'RACE using constant-segment primers, with sample barcodes and unique molecular identifiers added. RNA was extracted from every sample with Trizol reagent. The libraries were amplified in two PCR steps, and the second step added a second sample barcode and Illumina TruSeq adapters. Sequencing of the libraries was done on an Illumina NovaSeq, producing 2 x 150 bp paired-end reads. Turning to the authors' computational methods: Demultiplexing of reads and collapsing into UMI-guided consensus sequences were performed with migec v1.2.7. Using mixcr v2.1.11, UMI consensuses were aligned to TRA and TRB V and J templates and then assembled into clonotypes. Expanded or contracted clonotypes were those called significant by both edgeR and NoisET, with noise models trained on biological replicates. For edgeR calls, the cutoffs were a false discovery rate-adjusted p below 0.01 and a log2 fold-change threshold of 1. As an exploratory analysis of dynamics, PCA with hierarchical clustering was applied to max-normalized trajectories of the 1000 most abundant clonotypes. The CD4 or CD8 phenotype of responding clones was assigned using the separately sequenced CD4+ and CD8+ repertoires. Using fastp trimming at Q25 and MiXCR clonotype assembly, TCRdb reanalyzed the public sequencing data and kept in-frame beta chains. One record per CDR3 amino acid sequence lists the most common genes and DNA. Clone size and V and J calls follow TCRdb, not the original study. In this sample the table shows approximately 500,000 distinct CDR3 sequences, around 25% of which occur a single time. 9.5% to 15% of the sample belongs to the ten largest clones.

CDR1 SQVTM and CDR2 ANQGSEA are derived from the germline V gene. Trimming removed 3 bases from V and 0 bases from J, leaving 6 bases between the germline ends. The CDR3 goes from the cysteine to the phenylalanine over 13 residues. CDR3 DNA only is kept here, 39 bases in frame from base 1. As regards this clonotype: No antigen is known for it. Base qualities were left out, and no much larger clone turns up one base away.

Ficoll-Paque density gradient centrifugation was used to isolate PBMCs. Material: PBMCs or a T cell subset sorted from them (not recorded which). The chain is assembled from TRBV29-1 and TRBJ2-4; no D gene call is confident. This TCR was sampled from an adult woman who had mild COVID-19 (a few samples of this study predate the infection). The sample titles of this study are shuffled in the database, so cell type and time point are left out; the donor was told from shared clones. The CDR3 protein: CSVELVAKNIQYF. The nucleotide sequence is TGCAGCGTTGAGCTCGTAGCCAAAAACATTCAGTACTTC.